The source of this TCR beta chain is a study of T cells in localized non-small cell lung cancer. Libraries were prepared by immunoSEQ multiplex PCR; TCRdb keeps only in-frame clonotypes and omits some of them. The profile shows around 2,000 clones, roughly 19% of them singletons. The CDR3 loop spans 14 amino acids. Germline V lookup: CDR1 GTSNPN, CDR2 SVGIG (reference sequence). V was pared by 3 bases and J by 5 bases, with 7 bases of the junction left unmatched. The gene calls are TRBV30 and TRBJ2-3, with 8 bases aligning to TRBD2. The sample consisted of lung tumor tissue, taken before any cancer treatment. This clonotype was obtained from a man aged 35-69 years with stage I squamous cell lung carcinoma. The CDR3: CAWSGRAQLDTQYF. CDR3 bases: TGTGCCTGGAGCGGGAGGGCCCAGTTAGATACGCAGTATTTT.